These T cell receptor beta chains were read from a single sample in a study of blood T cells in healthy people across ages. TCRdb reanalysed the 5' RACE reads using MiXCR and keeps one entry per CDR3 protein. Among hundreds of thousands of distinct CDR3 sequences listed, roughly half were seen once. The sequencing input was blood. The receptors come from an elderly woman in good health. CDR3s include the opening cysteine and the closing phenylalanine or tryptophan. Fields, in order: J gene, V gene, CDR3 protein.

J gene: TRBJ2-3; V gene: TRBV20-1; CDR3 protein: CSAPSGGATDTQYF
J gene: TRBJ2-2; V gene: TRBV25-1; CDR3 protein: CASTGTGITGELFF
J gene: TRBJ2-7; V gene: TRBV12-3/TRBV12-4; CDR3 protein: CASSYLAVTYEQYF
J gene: TRBJ2-5; V gene: TRBV7-9; CDR3 protein: CASSQESTGILETQYF
J gene: TRBJ2-1; V gene: TRBV2; CDR3 protein: CASSKTSGGHNNEQFF
J gene: TRBJ2-1; V gene: TRBV2; CDR3 protein: CASAGLAGGEQFF
J gene: TRBJ1-2; V gene: TRBV5-1; CDR3 protein: CASTIKGEDGYTF
J gene: -; V gene: TRBV14; CDR3 protein: CASSLDRPPYEQYF
J gene: TRBJ1-2; V gene: TRBV5-1; CDR3 protein: CASNSGTTGAYGYTF
J gene: -; V gene: TRBV19; CDR3 protein: CASTEGTSGWYEQYF
J gene: TRBJ2-1; V gene: TRBV5-1; CDR3 protein: CASSLWAANEQFF
J gene: TRBJ2-2; V gene: TRBV5-1; CDR3 protein: CASSLRDVRTGELFF
J gene: TRBJ2-5; V gene: TRBV7-2; CDR3 protein: CASSYQRQDLYF
J gene: TRBJ2-5; V gene: TRBV7-2; CDR3 protein: CASSLVGRVEETQYF
J gene: TRBJ2-4; V gene: TRBV28; CDR3 protein: CASSLDGAKNIQYF
J gene: TRBJ2-3; V gene: TRBV20-1; CDR3 protein: CSARAASTDTQYF
J gene: -; V gene: TRBV6-9; CDR3 protein: CASSCPPGGNPQPNYYEQYF
J gene: TRBJ2-3; V gene: TRBV5-1; CDR3 protein: CASSLDGPPTDTQYF
J gene: TRBJ2-1; V gene: TRBV6-6; CDR3 protein: CASSWTYNEQFF
J gene: TRBJ2-3; V gene: TRBV7-3; CDR3 protein: CASSPGLAVAQSTQYF
J gene: TRBJ2-1; V gene: TRBV20-1; CDR3 protein: CSAPTSGVYNEQFF
J gene: TRBJ2-4; V gene: TRBV28; CDR3 protein: CASRTGGQAKNIQYF
J gene: TRBJ2-5; V gene: TRBV7-2; CDR3 protein: CASSPTEPENQETQYF
J gene: TRBJ2-2; V gene: TRBV14; CDR3 protein: CASSLIAGDSTGELFF
J gene: TRBJ1-2; V gene: TRBV5-5; CDR3 protein: CASSSPDREYGYTF
J gene: TRBJ2-7; V gene: TRBV6-2/TRBV6-3; CDR3 protein: CASTETAGMAYEQYF
J gene: TRBJ1-2; V gene: TRBV20-1; CDR3 protein: CSAKETGGYGYTF
J gene: TRBJ1-2; V gene: TRBV3-1; CDR3 protein: CASTPTGGYGYTF
J gene: TRBJ2-1; V gene: TRBV11-2; CDR3 protein: CASAGRTDNEQFF
J gene: TRBJ2-5; V gene: TRBV6-5; CDR3 protein: CASRPPGTETQYF
J gene: TRBJ2-7; V gene: TRBV12-3/TRBV12-4; CDR3 protein: CASSVVGHYEQYF
J gene: TRBJ2-3; V gene: TRBV29-1; CDR3 protein: CSVGMLRTGGRRDTQYF
J gene: TRBJ2-5; V gene: TRBV25-1; CDR3 protein: CASSDHRGFQETQYF
J gene: TRBJ1-2; V gene: TRBV28; CDR3 protein: CASSLEGLDRVKNGYTF
J gene: TRBJ1-2; V gene: TRBV6-2/TRBV6-3; CDR3 protein: CASSQRGANYGYTF
J gene: TRBJ2-7; V gene: TRBV4-3; CDR3 protein: CASSQGTSGALSSYEQYF
J gene: TRBJ1-1; V gene: TRBV5-1; CDR3 protein: CASSSRDNLMNTEAFF
J gene: TRBJ2-3; V gene: TRBV12-3/TRBV12-4; CDR3 protein: CASSLASGASTDTQYF
J gene: TRBJ1-2; V gene: TRBV12-3/TRBV12-4; CDR3 protein: CASSLQQVYGYTF
J gene: TRBJ2-3; V gene: TRBV5-1; CDR3 protein: CASSLIENTQYF
J gene: TRBJ2-7; V gene: TRBV6-6; CDR3 protein: CASLSSGGAINEQYF
J gene: TRBJ2-5; V gene: TRBV28; CDR3 protein: CASSLLASRSYNEQYF
J gene: TRBJ1-1; V gene: TRBV20-1; CDR3 protein: CSARDSNTEAFF
J gene: TRBJ2-3; V gene: TRBV20-1; CDR3 protein: CSAPDPADSTDTQYF
J gene: TRBJ1-5; V gene: TRBV30; CDR3 protein: CACSQGPNQPQHF
J gene: TRBJ1-1; V gene: TRBV6-5; CDR3 protein: CASSYSRQGDTEAFF
J gene: TRBJ2-1; V gene: TRBV12-3/TRBV12-4; CDR3 protein: CASSPPARQGRHEQFF
J gene: TRBJ2-2; V gene: TRBV7-2; CDR3 protein: CASSLGRLGSTGELFF
J gene: TRBJ2-1; V gene: TRBV9; CDR3 protein: CAVSPYSGRSYNEQFF
J gene: TRBJ1-6; V gene: TRBV3-1; CDR3 protein: CASSQEGSYNSPLHF
J gene: TRBJ2-3; V gene: TRBV12-3/TRBV12-4; CDR3 protein: CASRLAGGPDTQYF
J gene: TRBJ1-1; V gene: TRBV20-1; CDR3 protein: CSARGPFEGISEAFF
J gene: TRBJ2-2; V gene: TRBV12-3/TRBV12-4; CDR3 protein: CASRPRTGLNTGELFF
J gene: TRBJ1-2; V gene: TRBV18; CDR3 protein: CASSSNAGTALANYGYTF
J gene: -; V gene: TRBV11-2; CDR3 protein: CASSPGPNEQYF